This is a list of T cell receptor beta chains from one sample in a study of T cell responses to AZD1222 COVID-19 vaccine. Clones were sequenced by immunoSEQ multiplex PCR, and TCRdb holds only the in-frame ones, with some missing. The sample has some 170,000 clones, 70% to 90% seen once. This material consisted of peripheral blood, taken 28 days after the second AZD1222 dose. Source of these receptors: an adult who received the AZD1222 COVID-19 vaccine. The CDR3 runs from the conserved cysteine through the conserved F or W. D genes are given only for firm matches. The size of a clone is reported for some rows only, either as once, few or many, or as a class for expanded clones.

D	V	size	J	DNA	CDR3
TRBD1	TRBV2	few	TRBJ1-2	TGTGCCAGCGCGCCCCCCGGGACAGGGGCCCCTGGCTACACCTTC	CASAPPGTGAPGYTF
TRBD2	TRBV27	NA	TRBJ2-5	TGTGCCAGCAGGCCGATGTTGGGAGGGGAGACCCAGTACTTC	CASRPMLGGETQYF
NA	TRBV7-7	NA	TRBJ2-7	TGTGCCAGCAGCTTACCCCACTTATGCGGGAAAACCTACGAGCAGTACTTC	CASSLPHLCGKTYEQYF
NA	TRBV6-5	once	TRBJ1-1	TGTGCCAGCACCGGAGGACAACACTTCACTGAAGCTTTCTTT	CASTGGQHFTEAFF
NA	TRBV2	NA	TRBJ1-5	TGTGCCAGCAGTGGCTGGCGAACGGGGGGCAATCAGCCCCAGCATTTT	CASSGWRTGGNQPQHF
NA	TRBV5-6	NA	TRBJ1-5	TGTGCCAGCAGCTTGCGAGAGCCAAATCAGCCCCAGCATTTT	CASSLREPNQPQHF
NA	TRBV3-1/TRBV3-2	once	TRBJ2-1	TGTGCCAGCAGCCAAGAGTCGGGAAACGACAATGAGCAGTTCTTC	CASSQESGNDNEQFF
TRBD1	TRBV6-5	once	TRBJ1-5	TGTGCCAGCAGCCCCGGGACAGGGTATCAGCCCCAGCATTTT	CASSPGTGYQPQHF
TRBD2	TRBV11-3	NA	TRBJ2-7	TGTGCCAGCAGCTTAGATTCAACTAGCGGCGAGCAGTACTTC	CASSLDSTSGEQYF
NA	TRBV6-1	NA	TRBJ1-4	TGTGCCAGCAGTGCGGCAGGGTGGGCTACTAATGAAAAACTGTTTTTT	CASSAAGWATNEKLFF
NA	TRBV14	NA	TRBJ2-7	TGTGCCAGCAGCTCAGTTAACTCCTACGAGCAGTACTTC	CASSSVNSYEQYF
TRBD1	TRBV5-8	NA	TRBJ1-1	TGTGCCAGCAGCTTGGGGCCGAAGGGGGCGCAGGACACTGAAGCTTTCTTT	CASSLGPKGAQDTEAFF
NA	TRBV15	NA	TRBJ1-1	TGTGCCACCAGCTTGACAGCTAACACTGAAGCTTTCTTT	CATSLTANTEAFF
NA	TRBV9	NA	TRBJ2-1	TGTGCCAGCAGCGGAGAGCAAAGGAATGAGCAGTTCTTC	CASSGEQRNEQFF